This TCR beta chain emerged from a study of blood T cell repertoires in COVID-19. Turning to the study itself: Sites in the United States, Italy and Spain provided acute and convalescent COVID-19 samples.

Per the original methods: How many nucleated cells were present was estimated from reference gene primer amplification. Clones were sequenced by immunoSEQ multiplex PCR, and TCRdb holds only the in-frame ones, with some missing. That table is the source of V, J and clone size, and D and trimming were worked out from the DNA. The sample has 83,000 or so clones, roughly 86% seen once; the top ten hold about a fifth. This CDR3 contains 14 residues. Germline values: CDR1 MNHEY, CDR2 SVGAGI. Trimming removed 2 bases from V and 4 bases from J; junction bases left unmatched: 3. This sequence joins TRBV6-5 and TRBJ2-7; 9 nucleotides align to TRBD1. The clonotype was recovered from a human donor in a cohort sampled during active COVID-19. The material sequenced was peripheral blood. CDR3 protein: CASSYGGTGYEQYF. DNA of the CDR3: TGTGCCAGCAGTTACGGGGGGACAGGGTACGAGCAGTACTTC.